The next 7 T cell receptor beta chains were all read from a single sample in a study of molecular identifiers for immune sequencing clone quantification. TCRdb re-called the PCR reads through MiXCR, storing one row per CDR3 protein. Here the sample spans about 640,000 distinct CDR3 sequences, about 20% being singletons. Sequencing input: naive CD8+ T cells from blood, with Jurkat cell RNA spiked in. The sample's subset: FACS-sorted CD8+CD4-CCR7+CD45RA+ naive T cells. Receptors originate from a human donor in good health. Some libraries in this study had Jurkat cell RNA spiked in.

This clonotype was counted ten times or more. CDR3 DNA sequence: TGTGCCTGGAGTGTAGAGGACCCTCTGGATTCACCCCTCCACTTT. This gives the protein CAWSVEDPLDSPLHF. This chain connects TRBV30 to TRBJ1-6; D remains ambiguous. V lost 0 bases to trimming and J lost 8 bases, with 14 bases between them. The CDR3 consists of 15 residues. The germline V gene has CDR1 GTSNPN and CDR2 SVGIG (reference sequence).

This clonotype was counted at least ten times. V is TRBV7-6 and J is TRBJ2-7; 10 nucleotides match TRBD2. CDR1 and CDR2 (germline): SGHVS, FNYEAQ. V was clipped by 5 bases and J by 4 bases; unmatched bases: 5. The CDR3 consists of 14 residues. The CDR3 DNA reads TGTGCCAGCAGCCCTTCTAGCGGGAGTTACGAGCAGTACTTC. As protein: CASSPSSGSYEQYF.

This clonotype has at least ten counts. The chain employs TRBV28 and TRBJ2-5, with no clear D. V was pared by 5 bases and J by 3 bases, with 10 bases between. The CDR3 has 13 residues. Germline V gives CDR1 MDHEN, CDR2 SYDVKM. CDR3 sequence reads: CASSARPEETQYF. The CDR3 DNA follows: TGTGCCAGCAGTGCCCGACCAGAAGAGACCCAGTACTTC.

This clonotype has a count of ten or more. The chain combines TRBV4-1 with TRBJ1-1, with TRBD1 as a possible D gene (5 bases). Germline CDR1 and CDR2: MGHRA and YSYEKL. The CDR3 is 14 residues long. Trimming left V 0 bases short and J 6 bases short, with 11 bases between. The CDR3 region has the DNA TGCGCCAGCAGCCAAGATCAGGCGGGACCTGAAGCTTTCTTT. The encoded protein is CASSQDQAGPEAFF.

This clonotype was counted at least ten times. V is TRBV5-6 and J is TRBJ1-5; possibly TRBD1 for D (6 bases). CDR1 SGHDT and CDR2 YYEEEE come from the germline V gene. Trimming cost V 0 bases and J 1 base, with 11 bases left between them. The length of the CDR3 is 16 residues. Here the CDR3 reads CASSLARGASNQPQHF. The CDR3, as DNA: TGTGCCAGCAGCTTGGCCAGGGGCGCAAGCAATCAGCCCCAGCATTTT.

This clonotype was observed at least ten times. The chain employs TRBV7-9 and TRBJ1-3, with no clear D. V was shortened by 5 bases and J by 6 bases, with 17 bases between the two germline ends. Germline CDR1 is SEHNR and CDR2 is FQNEAQ (reference sequence). The CDR3 is 15 residues long. CDR3 coding DNA: TGTGCCAGCAGCCCCCCCTGGGTGATTGAAAACACCATATATTTT. Encoded protein: CASSPPWVIENTIYF.

As regards this clonotype: A read error is possible here, since a much larger clone lies one base away. V gene TRBV19 combines with J gene TRBJ2-7, with D perhaps matching TRBD1 (6 bases). CDR1 and CDR2 from the germline V gene are LNHDA and SQIVND (reference sequence). The CDR3 runs 12 residues. The DNA for the CDR3 is TGTGCCAGTAGTATGGGGGCCTACGAGCAGTGCTTC. Protein sequence: CASSMGAYEQCF.